Presented here are 7 T cell receptor beta chains from one specimen sequenced in a study of glioma-infiltrating T cells. TCR alpha and beta CDR3 regions were amplified from RNA using iRepertoire nested multiplex PCR. Using its own MiXCR run on the multiplex PCR reads, TCRdb lists one record per CDR3 protein. This sample has some 110,000 distinct CDR3 sequences, with approximately 25% found just once. Input material: glioma tissue, nonneoplastic brain tissue, or PBMCs (not recorded which). The receptors derive from a human donor with low-grade glioma or glioblastoma, undergoing nonglioma brain surgery, or in good health (not recorded which).

In this sample, this clonotype turned up a few times. Sequence at one end of the junction differs from germline and may be a read error. The genes are TRBV18 and TRBJ2-7, with 9 bases matching TRBD1. CDR1 is KGHSH and CDR2 is LQKENI in the germline V gene. The CDR3 totals 17 residues. The CDR3 nucleotides are TGTGCCAGCTCACCCACTATCCCGGGACAGGGCTCCTCCGAGCAGTACTTC. This gives the protein CASSPTIPGQGSSEQYF.

This clonotype has ten or more counts. The rearrangement joins TRBV4-1 to TRBJ1-1; D unresolved. The CDR3 spans 16 residues. Trimming removed 3 bases from V and 1 base from J, with 15 bases in between. Germline V gene sequence: CDR1 MGHRA, CDR2 YSYEKL. The CDR3 sequence is CASSQLRELPNTEAFF. CDR3 DNA sequence: TGCGCCAGCAGCCAGTTAAGAGAGTTACCGAACACTGAAGCTTTCTTT.

This clonotype was picked up many times. The chain has TRBV5-4 and TRBJ1-1, with 9 nucleotides matching TRBD1. Germline CDR1 and CDR2: SGHNT and YYREEE (reference sequence). CDR3 length: 12 amino acids. The CDR3: CEKGTGTTEAFF. In DNA form, the CDR3 reads TGTGAAAAAGGGACAGGGACCACTGAAGCTTTCTTT. Based on the CDR3 plus reference TRBV5-4 and TRBJ1-1, the full variable domain is ETGVTQSPTHLIKTRGQQVTLRCSSQSGHNTVSWYQQALGQGPQFIFQYYREEENGRGNFPPRFSGLQFPNYSSELNVNALELDDSALYLCEKGTGTTEAFFGQGTRLTVV.

In this sample, this clonotype turned up many times. The chain links TRBV6-1 to TRBJ2-7; D call uncertain. Trimming took off 5 bases at V and 1 base at J, with 6 bases between the two ends. CDR1 is MNHNS and CDR2 is SASEGT in the germline V gene. The CDR3 sequence is 12 residues long. The CDR3 reads CASSKESYEQYF. In DNA, the CDR3 is TGTGCCAGCAGTAAGGAGTCCTACGAGCAGTACTTC.

This clonotype was observed many times. The CDR3 reads CASRGQPDNQPQHF. The CDR3 DNA is TGTGCCAGCAGGGGACAGCCCGACAATCAGCCCCAGCATTTT. The J gene is TRBJ1-5, the V gene TRBV28, with 7 bases lining up with TRBD1. V was pared by 6 bases and J by 3 bases, with 5 bases of the junction left unmatched. CDR3 length: 14 amino acids. Germline CDR1 is MDHEN and CDR2 is SYDVKM.

This clonotype was seen at least ten times. The chain couples TRBV5-4 to TRBJ2-3; D remains unclear. Per germline, CDR1 SGHNT and CDR2 YYREEE (reference sequence). This CDR3 has 12 amino acids. Trimming took 3 bases from V and 5 from J, leaving 7 bases between them. The CDR3 DNA is TGTGCCAGCAGCTCTAAAGGAGATACGCAGTATTTT. Encoded protein: CASSSKGDTQYF.

The rearrangement uses TRBV28 and TRBJ2-6; D is unclear. The CDR3 has 20 residues. CDR1 is MDHEN, CDR2 SYDVKM, per germline. CDR3 bases: TGTGCATCAAGAAGCTCCAAGAAAGGCGCCCCCCCACTCTGGGGCAACGTCCTGACTTTC. Protein sequence: CASRSSKKGAPPLWGNVLTF.